This TCR beta chain was observed in a study of cytomegalovirus exposure and HLA in healthy donors (TCRdb year 2017). About the study as a whole: An earlier analysis of several hundred of the donors reported more than 250 Gb of sequence data and some 100 million unique TCR beta sequences from about 179 million T cells. An early release that covered about 600 HLA-typed donors contained about 300 gigabases of sequencing data and tens of millions of unique TCR sequences. Of the 300 to 500 genotyped donors, roughly 76% were placed in the genetic ancestry cluster associated with self-reported Caucasian donors. The study was designed to test whether signatures of past pathogen exposure could be identified by cataloging public T cell receptors. The study used immunosequencing to profile the T cell repertoires of 666 subjects and linked those repertoires to cytomegalovirus serostatus. A separate validation cohort of more than 100 different subjects was used in addition to the approximately 700-subject first cohort. High-throughput TCR immunosequencing, statistical association of individual TCRs with disease status, and machine learning were combined to predict cytomegalovirus infection status. A later analysis re-analyzed previously published TCR beta repertoires from 666 donors and added high-resolution HLA genotyping to study TCR occurrence patterns. Rather than drawing on any new phenotypic data, the later analysis identified candidate immune exposures from TCR beta sequences and the way those sequences occurred across donors. An earlier analysis of around 580 of the donors used high-throughput TCR beta sequencing to judge whether each TCR beta V gene segment behaved as functional or pseudogenic. Donor age, sex, ethnicity and CMV serostatus were compiled alongside the repertoire data. A later genetic analysis used genome-wide SNP genotypes for 398 of the 666 donors, treating that subset as a discovery cohort. All discovery cohort repertoires had been generated using a single sequencing platform. Class I and class II HLA loci were covered by the typing at four-digit resolution. The number of donors typed differed by locus, with about 629-630 for A, B, C, DRB1 and DQB1, more than 500 for DQA1, 600 to 610 for DPA1, and over 400 for DPB1. Roughly 5 DR-DQ haplotypes were handled as single units for association and clustering, since linkage in the cohort was strong. Among 300 to 500 genotyped donors of the cohort, an average of roughly 230,000 unique TCR beta nucleotide sequences was sequenced per donor, of which approximately 18% were non-productive. Overall results and qualifications from the work: The study gave a list of 150 to 200 TCR beta chains associated with cytomegalovirus. According to a later analysis, parvovirus B19, influenza, CMV and Epstein-Barr virus appeared linked to several top co-occurrence clusters. Because HLA typing was unavailable for some donors at each locus, only the typed subset was used in association tests. In vitro tests confirmed that three of the cytomegalovirus-associated TCR beta chains recognize cytomegalovirus antigens. The cohort was sequenced for TCR beta chains only, and without alpha or paired-chain data the features that could be detected were limited. In an earlier analysis of approximately 600 of the donors, most TCR beta V segments were observed in productive rearrangements about 90% or about 30% of the time, broadly matching IMGT annotations. In both the original and validation cohorts, the classifier was reported to diagnose cytomegalovirus status with high specificity and sensitivity. A further reported finding was that TCR beta sequences accurately predicted the HLA-A and HLA-B alleles for most subjects in the first cohort. Most TCR sequences were seen in very few donors, while some public TCRs were found in many individuals. A later analysis found that HLA-associated TCR beta chains were more clonally expanded and had lower generation probabilities than equally common non-associated chains. The presence/absence analyses assumed that sequencing depth was roughly uniform across donors, and that assumption may not be true. A later analysis associated some 17,000 TCR beta sequences with specific HLA alleles at a false discovery rate of 0.05. Assigning TCR associations to individual alleles was difficult when HLA alleles, especially DR and DQ, strongly co-occurred. Because counts were too low, seventeen rarely observed V segments, including chromosome 9 orphons, were excluded from the earlier analysis of several hundred of the donors. Immune exposure information for the cohort was limited to CMV serostatus. According to a later analysis, most CMV-associated TCR beta chains appeared to be HLA-restricted, and the HLA associations seemed to be driven largely by CMV exposure. According to a later analysis, TCR association rates differed among HLA loci, with DRB1 alleles showing the most associated TCRs and HLA-C alleles showing the fewest. Some IMGT-functional V segments, including TRBV6-2 and TRBV6-3, could not be distinguished by the 87-base-pair reads and were therefore excluded. A cluster of highly shared sequence variants was judged likely to represent a technical artifact of the sequencing pipeline. According to the authors, the approach could potentially be generalized to other disease states and immunological phenotypes. A later genetic analysis associated a missense DCLRE1C variant with V-gene and J-gene trimming of TCR beta chains, and an independent cohort replicated the association. According to a later genetic analysis, donors in an Asian-associated ancestry cluster had fewer N-insertions in productive TCRs than the approximately 610-donor mean. Linkage disequilibrium might explain the correlated functional status among segregating V segments, but an unknown experimental factor could not be excluded.

The cohort comprised fewer than 750 healthy bone marrow donors. At the time of sampling, every cohort member was nominally healthy, though immune exposures that went unrecorded were likely present. The donor was CMV seronegative and was included in the group of several hundred seronegative cohort members. A peripheral blood sample was provided by each donor, and peripheral blood mononuclear cells were used for TCR beta sequencing. Genomic DNA extraction from the blood cell samples was performed with the Qiagen DNeasy Blood Extraction Kit. The trim is 3 bases for V and 8 bases for J, with a gap of 11 bases between the germline ends. Reading the germline V gene gives CDR1 MGHDK and CDR2 SYGVNS. The cysteine opens and the phenylalanine closes a CDR3 of 13 amino acids. Only CDR3 DNA is held: 39 bases, read in frame from base 1. Library construction relied on the immunoSEQ multiplex PCR assay. For the multiplex PCR, a mixture combining 60 forward primers for TCR Vbeta segments and 13 reverse primers for TCR Jbeta segments was used. A multiplex PCR assay on genomic DNA amplified the CDR3 region of rearranged TCR beta genes. The amplified TCR beta libraries were sequenced on the Illumina HiSeq System as 87-base-pair reads. The study's processing was this. Across the roughly 640 repertoires, a later analysis counted some 81 million unique TCR beta chains, some 11 million of which were shared by at least two donors. A nearest-neighbor algorithm error-corrected the raw reads and collapsed the reads into unique sequences, merging closely related sequences to remove PCR and sequencing errors. V, D and J gene segments were assigned by aligning CDR3 sequences to IMGT reference sequences. Each retained sequence needed at least a six-nucleotide match to both a V gene segment and a J gene segment. Rearrangements were called productive when the CDR3 lacked stop codons and stayed in frame with V and J; all others were non-productive. CDR3 was defined by IMGT convention, running from the second conserved V-encoded cysteine to the conserved J-encoded phenylalanine. Sequences without an unambiguous match to a single V gene segment were excluded from the earlier analysis of 450 to 750 of the donors. An earlier analysis of a few hundred of the donors classified V segments as functional when productive rearrangements were above 56.7% and as segregating when the standard deviation between donors was above 5%. A statistical classification framework was built for diagnosing cytomegalovirus status from the catalog of TCR beta chain sequences. In a later analysis, TCR nucleotide sequences were compared against IMGT/GENE-DB human TR gene sequences so that V and J genes could be assigned. The TCRdist pipeline was used in a later analysis to assign CDR3 sequences and most-parsimonious VDJ recombination scenarios. In a later analysis, every TCR beta chain was defined by the combination of its CDR3 amino acid sequence and its V-gene family, and reads without a unique V-gene family were dropped. In a later analysis, a few hundred highly shared, low-generation-probability nucleotide sequences were removed to address suspected cross-contamination and a sequencing artifact. For each public chain, a later analysis derived a clonal expansion index from normalized ranks of inferred template counts within each repertoire. In a later analysis, generation probabilities were computed with a VDJ recombination model fitted to out-of-frame rearrangements, and the resulting probabilities were checked against IGoR. In a later analysis, hypergeometric tests were used to score TCR-TCR, TCR-HLA and TCR-CMV co-occurrence, with a repertoire-size bias correction applied to TCR pairs. A later analysis estimated false discovery rates by permuting HLA or CMV assignments 20 times. A later analysis grouped co-occurring TCRs with DBSCAN, adding TCRdist sequence similarity when clustering within HLA-allele-positive subsets. Co-occurrence clustering excluded repertoires with fewer than 30,000 or more than 120,000 public chains, plus five with anomalous nucleotide sharing. Imported from immuneACCESS, the table was reduced by TCRdb to in-frame sequences with V and J called. These copies leave out some clones; in studies compared against another copy, an unresolved V gene accounts for under half, and the cause of the remainder is not known. V and J calls and clone size are copied from that table; D and trimming were computed from the DNA. The sample's table lists a count of 70,000 to 80,000 clones. The top ten constitute approximately 2.9% of the sample.

Points on this clone: The target of this receptor is not known.

This TCR derives from a man aged 35 to 55 in good health and CMV-seronegative. Sequences were obtained from PBMCs. This chain joins TRBV25-1 to TRBJ2-1; matching of 6 bases hints at TRBD1 as the D gene. The nucleotides read TGTGCCAGCAGTGAGCCCGAGGGGGATGAGCAGTTCTTC. Translated, this gives CASSEPEGDEQFF. With the portions outside the CDR3 filled from the reference TRBV25-1 and TRBJ2-1 genes, the complete variable region becomes EADIYQTPRYLVIGTGKKITLECSQTMGHDKMYWYQQDPGMELHLIHYSYGVNSTEKGDLSSESTVSRIRTEHFPLTLESARPSHTSQYLCASSEPEGDEQFFGPGTRLTVL.